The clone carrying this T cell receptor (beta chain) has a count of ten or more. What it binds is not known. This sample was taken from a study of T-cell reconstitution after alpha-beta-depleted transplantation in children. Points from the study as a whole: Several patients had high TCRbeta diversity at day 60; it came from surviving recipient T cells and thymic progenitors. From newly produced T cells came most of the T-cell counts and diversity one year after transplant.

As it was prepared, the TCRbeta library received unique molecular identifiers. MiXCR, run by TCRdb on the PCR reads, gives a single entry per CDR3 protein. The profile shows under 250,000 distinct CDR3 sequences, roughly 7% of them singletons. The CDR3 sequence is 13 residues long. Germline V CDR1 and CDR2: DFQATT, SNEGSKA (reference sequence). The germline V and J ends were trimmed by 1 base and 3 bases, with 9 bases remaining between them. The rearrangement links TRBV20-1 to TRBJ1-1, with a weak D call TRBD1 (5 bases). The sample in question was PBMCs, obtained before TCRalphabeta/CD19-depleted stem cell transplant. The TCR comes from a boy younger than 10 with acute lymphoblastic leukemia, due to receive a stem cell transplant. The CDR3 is CSARAWGYTEAFF. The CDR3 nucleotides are TGCAGTGCTAGAGCCTGGGGGTACACTGAAGCTTTCTTT.